In its sample, the clone carrying this TCR beta chain was seen many times. No antigen is known for it. The data belong to a study of Graves' ophthalmopathy and Graves' hyperthyroidism. Overall study context: Peripheral blood was obtained at first diagnosis, ahead of any treatment. Findings of the study overall: In blood appeared most of the expanded thyroid clonotypes whose frequency exceeded 0.001. Stable hyperthyroidism and ophthalmopathy were told apart by a 13-signature model, which achieved around 90% sensitivity and 81.08% specificity.

Enrollment excluded any patients with other autoimmune diseases, uncontrolled infections, pregnancy or lactation. CDR3 regions of TCR beta were amplified from RNA transcripts. Following a first-round RT-PCR that used HTBI primers, a second-round multiplex PCR was carried out. Each CDR3 protein gets one entry after TCRdb re-called the multiplex PCR reads with MiXCR. The top ten clones hold approximately 7% of a sample with about 390,000 distinct CDR3 sequences, roughly 15% of them seen once. The ends were cut back, 0 bases at V and 2 bases at J, with 7 bases in the middle. The germline CDR1 and CDR2 sequences are LNHNV and YYDKDF (reference sequence). CDR3 length: 14 residues.

The clonotype was recovered from a woman aged 18-30 years with stable Graves' hyperthyroidism. Sequenced input: peripheral blood. The rearrangement joins TRBV15 to TRBJ1-1; D is perhaps TRBD1 (6 bases). The CDR3 coding sequence is TGTGCCACCAGCAGAGATGGGACAAACACTGAAGCTTTCTTT. Translation: CATSRDGTNTEAFF. Full variable domain (outside the CDR3, taken from reference TRBV15 and TRBJ1-1): DAMVIQNPRYQVTQFGKPVTLSCSQTLNHNVMYWYQQKSSQAPKLLFHYYDKDFNNEADTPDNFQSRRPNTSFCFLDIRSPGLGDTAMYLCATSRDGTNTEAFFGQGTRLTVV.